The T cell receptor (beta chain) under discussion was sequenced for a study of blood T cell repertoires in COVID-19. Study information: Specimens from acute and convalescent COVID-19 originated in the United States, Italy and Spain. T cells, B-cell-depleted T cells, or PBMCs supplied cDNA or gDNA.

Source study methods: Counts of nucleated cells, estimated from reference gene primer amplification, were obtained. Method: immunoSEQ multiplex PCR; TCRdb's copy keeps in-frame clones and lacks some. V, J and clone size were drawn from that table, and D and trimming were deduced from the DNA. The sample includes 190,000 or so clones, around 80% of them seen just once. Germline CDR1 reads SQVTM; CDR2 reads ANQGSEA. The ends lost 6 bases at V and 1 base at J; junction bases unmatched: 0. CDR3 length equals 12 residues. The chain has TRBV29-1 and TRBJ2-3; TRBD1 matches at 8 bases. The sample consisted of peripheral blood. The origin of this receptor is a woman aged 80 or over with active or convalescent COVID-19. The CDR3 is CSVDRGTDTQYF. CDR3 DNA: TGCAGCGTGGACAGGGGCACAGATACGCAGTATTTT.